A selection of T cell receptor beta chains follows, all from one sample in a study of blood T cell repertoires in COVID-19. The repertoire was sequenced with immunoSEQ multiplex PCR; TCRdb's copy has only in-frame clones and lacks some. Found here are 94,000 or so clones, 70% to 90% of them singletons; the top ten hold roughly 8.1%. The specimen was peripheral blood. The receptor set was obtained from a woman between 70 and 85 years old with acute or convalescent COVID-19. CDR3s include the opening cysteine and the closing phenylalanine or tryptophan. Each record gives: clone size, J gene, V gene, CDR3 protein. The listing skips clone size in some rows; elsewhere it reads once, few, many or a size class.

abundance: NA; j_gene: TRBJ2-7; v_gene: TRBV11-2; CDR3aa: CASSTQIGGPGRKYEQYF
abundance: NA; j_gene: TRBJ2-1; v_gene: TRBV9; CDR3aa: CASSVLAVNYNEQFF
abundance: NA; j_gene: TRBJ2-3; v_gene: TRBV15; CDR3aa: CATSRESPGLAWSDTQYF
abundance: NA; j_gene: TRBJ2-7; v_gene: TRBV7-2; CDR3aa: CASSRGLATYEQYF
abundance: NA; j_gene: TRBJ2-7; v_gene: TRBV18; CDR3aa: CASSLLSYEQYF
abundance: NA; j_gene: TRBJ2-5; v_gene: TRBV28; CDR3aa: CASTLSGSRETQYF
abundance: NA; j_gene: TRBJ2-7; v_gene: TRBV11-2; CDR3aa: CASSWALEQYF
abundance: once; j_gene: TRBJ2-7; v_gene: TRBV7-2; CDR3aa: CASSLVAAAYEQYF
abundance: NA; j_gene: TRBJ2-3; v_gene: TRBV20-1; CDR3aa: CSARTGGPQYF
abundance: NA; j_gene: TRBJ2-2; v_gene: TRBV5-1; CDR3aa: CASDQGADTGELFF
abundance: NA; j_gene: TRBJ2-7; v_gene: TRBV27; CDR3aa: CASSPQGQRPYEQYF
abundance: NA; j_gene: TRBJ2-2; v_gene: TRBV12-3/TRBV12-4; CDR3aa: CASSSSNTGELFF
abundance: NA; j_gene: TRBJ2-3; v_gene: TRBV24-1; CDR3aa: CATSDPGRDTDSDTQYF
abundance: NA; j_gene: TRBJ2-1; v_gene: TRBV7-9; CDR3aa: CASSLEGTGVENEQFF
abundance: once; j_gene: TRBJ1-6; v_gene: TRBV19; CDR3aa: CASSPELYRTLHF
abundance: NA; j_gene: TRBJ2-5; v_gene: TRBV29-1; CDR3aa: CSVARTRQETQYF
abundance: NA; j_gene: TRBJ2-3; v_gene: TRBV5-4; CDR3aa: CASSLSGTTDTQYF
abundance: NA; j_gene: TRBJ1-4; v_gene: TRBV2; CDR3aa: CASSESEKNEKLFF
abundance: NA; j_gene: TRBJ2-2; v_gene: TRBV10-3; CDR3aa: CAISGTGSTGELFF
abundance: NA; j_gene: TRBJ2-2; v_gene: TRBV3-1/TRBV3-2; CDR3aa: CASSPGTLNTGELFF
abundance: NA; j_gene: TRBJ2-3; v_gene: TRBV5-5; CDR3aa: CASSQAGGQLTDTQYF
abundance: NA; j_gene: TRBJ1-1; v_gene: TRBV5-1; CDR3aa: CASSSQGSTEAFF